One and the same sample provided the 11 T cell receptor beta chains below, sequenced in a study of blood T cell repertoires in COVID-19. Sequencing was performed with immunoSEQ multiplex PCR; in TCRdb, only in-frame clones are kept and a portion is missing. This table has 100,000 to 150,000 clones, around 84% appearing once. The sequenced material came from PBMCs or T cells enriched from blood (not recorded which). The receptor set was obtained from a man aged 40-50 years with acute COVID-19.

The rearrangement uses TRBV10-3 and TRBJ1-5, with 7 bases that match TRBD1. The germline CDR1 and CDR2 sequences are ENHRY and SYGVKD. This CDR3 contains 19 residues. J lost 1 base, V lost 1 base, and 13 bases had no gene match. The CDR3 bases are TGTGCCATCAGTGAGTACGGGAAGGGACAGACGCGGAGCAATCAGCCCCAGCATTTT. Protein product: CAISEYGKGQTRSNQPQHF.

This clone was seen a few times. The rearrangement uses TRBV12-5 and TRBJ1-3; D uncertain. Trimming cost V 4 bases and J 7 bases, with 11 bases left between them. Germline V lookup: CDR1 LGHNT, CDR2 FRNRAP. The CDR3 is 13 amino acids. The CDR3 reads CASGWGVGNTIYF. DNA of the CDR3: TGTGCTAGTGGTTGGGGAGTGGGCAACACCATATATTTT.

The rearrangement uses TRBV7-3 and TRBJ2-3, with 11 positions matching TRBD2. The CDR3 has 15 amino acids. Germline CDR1 reads SGHTA; CDR2 reads FQGTGA. The V and J ends lost 3 bases and 9 bases, in that order; junction bases with no gene match: 8. Written as DNA, the CDR3 is TGTGCCAGCAGCTTCTCCGGGACTAGCGGCGACACGCAGTATTTT. This translates into CASSFSGTSGDTQYF.

The J gene is TRBJ2-3, the V gene TRBV27; possible D gene TRBD1, 6 bases. Trimming removed 5 bases from V and 4 bases from J, with 10 bases in between. CDR1 MNHEY and CDR2 SMNVEV come from the germline V gene (reference sequence). This CDR3 has 13 amino acids. For the CDR3, the DNA is TGTGCCAGCAGTGTGAAGGGGGCAGATACGCAGTATTTT. It translates to CASSVKGADTQYF.

This clone appeared a few times. Here the CDR3 reads CAWSVGRGRGYTF. As DNA, the CDR3 is TGTGCCTGGAGTGTGGGGAGGGGTCGTGGCTACACCTTC. The chain employs TRBV30 and TRBJ1-2, with D perhaps TRBD1 (5 bases). Germline assignment: CDR1 GTSNPN and CDR2 SVGIG (reference sequence). V was shortened by 0 bases and J by 7 bases, with 12 bases between the two germline ends. The CDR3 loop spans 13 amino acids.

The rearrangement links TRBV3-1 (or the pseudogene TRBV3-2) to TRBJ2-1; 12 positions agree with TRBD2. Germline V lookup: CDR1 LGHDT, CDR2 YNNKEL (reference sequence). The junction had 5 bases not matched to a gene; V was cut back by 5 bases and J by 6 bases. CDR3 size: 15 residues. CDR3 amino acids: CASSAPSGRANEQFF. The CDR3 coding sequence is TGTGCCAGCAGCGCCCCTAGCGGGAGGGCCAATGAGCAGTTCTTC.

Concerning this clone itself: One junction end does not reproduce the germline sequence, and a read error may be involved. The chain combines TRBV6-1 with TRBJ2-1, with D uncertain. CDR3 length: 12 residues. CDR1 is MNHNS, CDR2 SASEGT, per germline. This CDR3 reads CASSEAFVQVLF. The CDR3 DNA follows: TGTGCCAGCAGTGAAGCGTTCGTCCAGGTACTCTTC.

The chain combines TRBV5-1 with TRBJ1-1; the D is unclear. CDR1 and CDR2 (germline): SGHRS, YFSETQ. There are 15 residues in the CDR3. The V end lost 1 base, the J end lost 4 bases, and 14 bases lay between the germline ends. CDR3 sequence: CASSLIAGVSTEAFF. Written as DNA, the CDR3 is TGCGCCAGCAGCTTGATCGCGGGAGTGAGCACTGAAGCTTTCTTT.

The CDR3, as DNA: TGTGCCAGCAGCTCATCGGGACACAACTCTGGAAACACCATATATTTT. Its protein product is CASSSSGHNSGNTIYF. The gene calls are TRBV5-5 and TRBJ1-3; possible D gene TRBD1, 6 bases. The CDR3 runs to 16 residues. V was trimmed by 3 bases and J by 0 bases, leaving 13 bases between them. CDR1 is SGHKS, CDR2 YYEKEE, per germline (reference sequence).

This clone appeared a single time. The chain links TRBV10-3 to TRBJ1-5, with D possibly being TRBD1 (5 bases). From germline, CDR1 is ENHRY and CDR2 SYGVKD. The CDR3 has 13 residues. Trimming stripped 7 bases from V and 3 bases from J, with 10 bases between. The CDR3 spells CAINDRNNQPQHF. The CDR3, as DNA: TGTGCCATCAACGACAGAAACAATCAGCCCCAGCATTTT.

The J gene is TRBJ1-2, the V gene TRBV5-6; 9 bases are a match to TRBD1. Unmatched junction bases numbered 8, after V lost 2 bases and J lost 6 bases. The germline gives CDR1 SGHDT, CDR2 YYEEEE. The length of the CDR3 is 15 residues. CDR3 DNA: TGTGCCAGCAGCTTAGGACAGGGGTCTATCGATGGCTACACCTTC. Protein product: CASSLGQGSIDGYTF.